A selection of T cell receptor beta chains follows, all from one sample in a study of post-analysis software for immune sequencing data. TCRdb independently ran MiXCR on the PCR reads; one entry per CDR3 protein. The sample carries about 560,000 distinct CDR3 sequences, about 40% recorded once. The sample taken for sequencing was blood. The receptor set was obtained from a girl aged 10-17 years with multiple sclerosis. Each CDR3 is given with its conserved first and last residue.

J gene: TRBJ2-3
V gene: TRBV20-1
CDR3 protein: CSARDGNPLEPDTQYF

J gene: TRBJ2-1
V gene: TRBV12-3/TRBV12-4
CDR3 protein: CASRPLGGLYHNEQFF

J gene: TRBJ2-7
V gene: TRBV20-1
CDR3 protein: CSAQLAGGPNEQYF

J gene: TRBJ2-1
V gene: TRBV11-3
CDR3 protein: CASSSPGSNEQFF

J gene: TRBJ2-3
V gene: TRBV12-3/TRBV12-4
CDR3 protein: CASSFPSGRPTDTQYF

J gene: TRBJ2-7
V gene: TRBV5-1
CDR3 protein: CASSLASGTGGGEQYF

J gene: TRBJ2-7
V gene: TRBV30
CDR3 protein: CAWSTTEPQYF

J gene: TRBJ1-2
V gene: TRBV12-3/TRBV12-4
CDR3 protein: CASSLAGARYGYTF

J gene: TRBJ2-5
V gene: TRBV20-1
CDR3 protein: CSARPFTGLAGGEAQYF

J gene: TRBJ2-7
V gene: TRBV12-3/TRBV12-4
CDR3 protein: CASTWETYEQYF

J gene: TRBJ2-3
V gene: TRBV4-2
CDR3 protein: CASSQALTSGEGRTDTQYF

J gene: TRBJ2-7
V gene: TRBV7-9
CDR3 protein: CASSLPDRAYEQYF

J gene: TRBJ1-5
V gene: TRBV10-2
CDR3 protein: CASSEIPAARATYQPQHF

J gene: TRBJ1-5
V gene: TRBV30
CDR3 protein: CAWSVPGLPQHF

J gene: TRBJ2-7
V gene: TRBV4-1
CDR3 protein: CASSQDWGMAYEQYF

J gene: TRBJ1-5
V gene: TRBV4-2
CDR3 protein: CASSQLISNQPQHF

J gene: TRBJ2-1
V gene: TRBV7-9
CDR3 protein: CASRPGQGVRNEQFF

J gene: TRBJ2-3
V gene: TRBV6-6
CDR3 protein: CAIAGDSTDTQYF

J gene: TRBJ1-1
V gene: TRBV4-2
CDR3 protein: CASSHAGPRMNTEAFF

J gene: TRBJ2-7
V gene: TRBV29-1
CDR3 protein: CSVGGSSYEQYF

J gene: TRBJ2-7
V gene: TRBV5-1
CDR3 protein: CASSLGDRVENEQYF

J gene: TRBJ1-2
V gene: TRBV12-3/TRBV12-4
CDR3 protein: CASSFSRAGHYGYTF

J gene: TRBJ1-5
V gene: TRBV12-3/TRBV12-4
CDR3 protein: CASSLGLGQPQHF

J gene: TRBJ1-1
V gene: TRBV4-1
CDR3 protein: CASSQDTETEAFF

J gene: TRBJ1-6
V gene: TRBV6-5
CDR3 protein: CASSYLAAGRTYNSPLHF

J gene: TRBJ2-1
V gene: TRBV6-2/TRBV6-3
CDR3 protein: CASSYSSGGCNEQFF

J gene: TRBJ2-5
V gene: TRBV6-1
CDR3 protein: CASGIAQETQYF

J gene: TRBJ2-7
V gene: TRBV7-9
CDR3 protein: CASSNGLAGDVYEQYF

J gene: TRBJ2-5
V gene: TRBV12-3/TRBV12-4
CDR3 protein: CASSPDREEETQYF

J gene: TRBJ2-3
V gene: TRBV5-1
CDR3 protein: CASSLVAGETDTQYF

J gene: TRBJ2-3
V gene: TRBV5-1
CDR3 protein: CAIQPGITDTQYF

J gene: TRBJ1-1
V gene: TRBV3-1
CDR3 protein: CASSPDGIEAFF

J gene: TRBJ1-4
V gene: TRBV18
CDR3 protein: CASSPPSKNEKLFF

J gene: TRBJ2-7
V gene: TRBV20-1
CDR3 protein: CSARGSLAGGRMGEQYF

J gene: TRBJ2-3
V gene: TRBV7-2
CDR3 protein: CASSPDRGPYTRYF

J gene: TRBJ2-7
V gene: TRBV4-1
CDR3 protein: CASSQEPHGGLAGNIYEQYF

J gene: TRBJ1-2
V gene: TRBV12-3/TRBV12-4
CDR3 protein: CASSLANVPSLSGGNGYTF

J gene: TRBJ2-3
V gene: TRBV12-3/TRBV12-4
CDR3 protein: CASSLYSDTQYF

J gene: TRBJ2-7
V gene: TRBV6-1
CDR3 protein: CASRQWGYEQYF

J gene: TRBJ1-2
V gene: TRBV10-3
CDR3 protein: CAISDIGRDLYWYGYTF

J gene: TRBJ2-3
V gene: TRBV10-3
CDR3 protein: CAISAGLSTDPQYF

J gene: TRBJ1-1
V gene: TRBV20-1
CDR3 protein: CSARLLGGAFF

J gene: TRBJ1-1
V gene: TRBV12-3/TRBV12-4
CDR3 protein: CASSLAGHQSEAFF

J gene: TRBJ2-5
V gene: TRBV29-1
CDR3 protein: CSASGGIAQYF

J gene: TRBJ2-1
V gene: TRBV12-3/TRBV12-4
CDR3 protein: CASSLTEEEQFF

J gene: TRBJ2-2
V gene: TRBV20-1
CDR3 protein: CSATGPNTGELFF

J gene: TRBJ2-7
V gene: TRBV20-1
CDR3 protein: CSAVVEPYEQYF

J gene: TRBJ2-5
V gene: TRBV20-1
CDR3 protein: CSAPQGATETQYF

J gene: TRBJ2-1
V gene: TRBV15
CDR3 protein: CATSSPGSYNEQFF